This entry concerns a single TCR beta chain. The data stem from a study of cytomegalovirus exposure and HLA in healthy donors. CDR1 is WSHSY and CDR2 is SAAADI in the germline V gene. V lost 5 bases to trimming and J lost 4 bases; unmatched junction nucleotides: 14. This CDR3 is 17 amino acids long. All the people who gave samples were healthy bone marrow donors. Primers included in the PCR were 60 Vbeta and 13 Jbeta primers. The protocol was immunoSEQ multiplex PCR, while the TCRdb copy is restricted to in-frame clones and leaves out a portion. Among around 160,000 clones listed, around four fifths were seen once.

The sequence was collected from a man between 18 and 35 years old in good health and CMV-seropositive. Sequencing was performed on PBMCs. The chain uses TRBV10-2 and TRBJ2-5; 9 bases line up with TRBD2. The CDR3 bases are TGCGCCAGCAGTCATACGGCAGGGCGGGAGGGCCGAGAGACCCAGTACTTC. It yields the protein CASSHTAGREGRETQYF.